This is a list of T cell receptor beta chains from one sample in a study of siplizumab effects on memory and regulatory T cells. Here immunoSEQ multiplex PCR was the method, and the copy in TCRdb shows in-frame clones only, minus some. The profile covers around 120,000 clones, with around 94% appearing a single time and roughly 1.5% taken by the ten largest. What was sequenced was non-Treg CD4+ T cells sorted from blood. These receptors were obtained from a human donor in good health. CDR3s include the opening cysteine and the closing phenylalanine or tryptophan. D genes are given only for firm matches. Clone size is given for some rows only: seen once, a few or many times, or a class if the clone is expanded.

V gene: TRBV4-1
D gene: NA
clone size: NA
J gene: TRBJ2-6
CDR3 protein: CASSQETSGANVLTF
CDR3 DNA: TGCGCCAGCAGCCAAGAGACCTCTGGGGCCAACGTCCTGACTTTC

V gene: TRBV5-4
D gene: NA
clone size: NA
J gene: TRBJ2-5
CDR3 protein: CASSLWFSQQETQYF
CDR3 DNA: TGTGCCAGCAGCTTGTGGTTCAGCCAACAAGAGACCCAGTACTTC

V gene: TRBV5-1
D gene: TRBD1
clone size: NA
J gene: TRBJ1-6
CDR3 protein: CASSVGQFKNSPLHF
CDR3 DNA: TGCGCCAGCAGCGTGGGACAGTTCAAAAATTCACCCCTCCACTTT

V gene: TRBV10-1
D gene: TRBD2
clone size: NA
J gene: TRBJ2-3
CDR3 protein: CASSVREHDTQYF
CDR3 DNA: TGCGCCAGCAGTGTGCGGGAGCATGATACGCAGTATTTT

V gene: TRBV7-8
D gene: NA
clone size: once
J gene: TRBJ2-3
CDR3 protein: CASSLAVAGFGDTQYF
CDR3 DNA: TGTGCCAGCAGCTTAGCGGTGGCGGGCTTCGGAGATACGCAGTATTTT

V gene: TRBV6-5
D gene: TRBD1
clone size: NA
J gene: TRBJ1-2
CDR3 protein: CASSYGTGGYGYTF
CDR3 DNA: TGTGCCAGCAGTTACGGGACAGGGGGTTATGGCTACACCTTC

V gene: TRBV27
D gene: NA
clone size: once
J gene: TRBJ1-5
CDR3 protein: CASSLLGDGQPQHF
CDR3 DNA: TGTGCCAGCAGTTTACTAGGGGACGGGCAGCCCCAGCATTTT

V gene: TRBV5-1
D gene: NA
clone size: NA
J gene: TRBJ2-7
CDR3 protein: CASAPQGGYYEQYF
CDR3 DNA: TGCGCCAGCGCGCCCCAAGGGGGATACTACGAGCAGTACTTC

V gene: TRBV5-1
D gene: NA
clone size: NA
J gene: TRBJ2-3
CDR3 protein: CASTTGSTDTQYF
CDR3 DNA: TGCGCCAGCACGACGGGCTCCACAGATACGCAGTATTTT

V gene: TRBV10-3
D gene: NA
clone size: NA
J gene: TRBJ1-1
CDR3 protein: CAIHGDFGNTEAFF
CDR3 DNA: TGTGCCATCCATGGAGACTTTGGTAACACTGAAGCTTTCTTT

V gene: TRBV6-4
D gene: NA
clone size: NA
J gene: TRBJ2-1
CDR3 protein: CASSEQGNEQFF
CDR3 DNA: TGTGCCAGCAGTGAACAGGGCAATGAGCAGTTCTTC

V gene: TRBV7-3
D gene: TRBD2
clone size: NA
J gene: TRBJ2-1
CDR3 protein: CASSLSPGTTSNEQFF
CDR3 DNA: TGTGCCAGCAGCTTATCCCCCGGGACTACATCCAATGAGCAGTTCTTC

V gene: TRBV6-5
D gene: TRBD1
clone size: NA
J gene: TRBJ1-1
CDR3 protein: CASYRGNTEAFF
CDR3 DNA: TGTGCCAGTTACAGGGGGAACACTGAAGCTTTCTTT

V gene: TRBV19
D gene: NA
clone size: NA
J gene: TRBJ1-2
CDR3 protein: CASLDSSLGKNYGYTF
CDR3 DNA: TGTGCCAGCCTGGACAGCTCTCTTGGAAAAAACTATGGCTACACCTTC

V gene: TRBV10-3
D gene: NA
clone size: NA
J gene: TRBJ1-2
CDR3 protein: CAISGRGGQTANYGYTF
CDR3 DNA: TGTGCCATCAGCGGAAGGGGTGGGCAGACAGCTAACTATGGCTACACCTTC

V gene: TRBV15
D gene: TRBD2
clone size: NA
J gene: TRBJ2-1
CDR3 protein: CATSMGLAAVSYNEQFF
CDR3 DNA: TGTGCCACCAGCATGGGACTAGCGGCCGTCTCCTACAATGAGCAGTTCTTC

V gene: TRBV7-9
D gene: NA
clone size: once
J gene: TRBJ2-1
CDR3 protein: CASSFNEQFF
CDR3 DNA: TGTGCCAGCAGCTTCAATGAGCAGTTCTTC

V gene: TRBV13
D gene: NA
clone size: NA
J gene: TRBJ2-6
CDR3 protein: CASSSQGSGANVLTF
CDR3 DNA: TGTGCCAGCAGCTCCCAGGGTTCTGGGGCCAACGTCCTGACTTTC

V gene: TRBV18
D gene: TRBD2
clone size: NA
J gene: TRBJ2-1
CDR3 protein: CASSPPGSGPANEQFF
CDR3 DNA: TGTGCCAGCTCACCACCGGGTAGCGGGCCTGCCAATGAGCAGTTCTTC

V gene: TRBV25-1
D gene: NA
clone size: NA
J gene: TRBJ2-5
CDR3 protein: CASSSPRQKRAETQYF
CDR3 DNA: TGTGCCAGCAGTTCCCCTCGCCAGAAAAGGGCAGAGACCCAGTACTTC

V gene: TRBV6-4
D gene: NA
clone size: NA
J gene: TRBJ2-2
CDR3 protein: CASSETGMGTGELFF
CDR3 DNA: TGTGCCAGCAGCGAAACAGGGATGGGCACCGGGGAGCTGTTTTTT

V gene: TRBV5-1
D gene: NA
clone size: NA
J gene: TRBJ2-6
CDR3 protein: CASSLQVSSGANVLTF
CDR3 DNA: TGCGCCAGCAGCTTGCAGGTTTCCTCTGGGGCCAACGTCCTGACTTTC

V gene: TRBV30
D gene: TRBD1
clone size: NA
J gene: TRBJ1-5
CDR3 protein: CASPRGDRNQPQHF
CDR3 DNA: TGTGCCTCTCCCCGAGGGGACAGGAATCAGCCCCAGCATTTT

V gene: TRBV5-1
D gene: NA
clone size: NA
J gene: TRBJ2-2
CDR3 protein: CASTTGENGLFF
CDR3 DNA: TGCGCCAGTACAACCGGGGAGAACGGGCTGTTTTTT

V gene: TRBV7-9
D gene: NA
clone size: NA
J gene: TRBJ2-1
CDR3 protein: CASSSRVGGLEQFF
CDR3 DNA: TGTGCCAGCAGCTCAAGAGTTGGGGGACTCGAGCAGTTCTTC

V gene: TRBV5-4
D gene: NA
clone size: NA
J gene: TRBJ1-1
CDR3 protein: CASSVDVLVTEAFF
CDR3 DNA: TGTGCCAGCAGCGTGGACGTTCTGGTCACTGAAGCTTTCTTT

V gene: TRBV11-2
D gene: TRBD2
clone size: NA
J gene: TRBJ2-7
CDR3 protein: CASCKIRSGTFSYEQYF
CDR3 DNA: TGTGCCAGCTGCAAAATCAGAAGCGGGACCTTCTCCTACGAGCAGTACTTC

V gene: TRBV19
D gene: TRBD1
clone size: NA
J gene: TRBJ1-2
CDR3 protein: CASSLPGGYGYTF
CDR3 DNA: TGTGCCAGTAGTCTACCAGGGGGATATGGCTACACCTTC

V gene: TRBV10-1
D gene: NA
clone size: NA
J gene: TRBJ2-2
CDR3 protein: CASSSNLPGELFF
CDR3 DNA: TGCGCCAGCAGTTCGAACCTGCCCGGGGAGCTGTTTTTT

V gene: TRBV2
D gene: TRBD1
clone size: once
J gene: TRBJ1-1
CDR3 protein: CASILTGTEAFF
CDR3 DNA: TGTGCCAGCATTTTGACAGGGACTGAAGCTTTCTTT

V gene: TRBV4-1
D gene: TRBD1
clone size: NA
J gene: TRBJ2-7
CDR3 protein: CASSSTQTGQGGEQYF
CDR3 DNA: TGCGCCAGCAGTTCTACCCAGACGGGACAGGGAGGTGAGCAGTACTTC

V gene: TRBV5-6
D gene: TRBD2
clone size: NA
J gene: TRBJ2-3
CDR3 protein: CASSLWLAGTDTQYF
CDR3 DNA: TGTGCCAGCAGCTTGTGGCTAGCGGGGACAGATACGCAGTATTTT

V gene: TRBV11-1
D gene: TRBD1
clone size: NA
J gene: TRBJ1-1
CDR3 protein: CASSTGTARYTEAFF
CDR3 DNA: TGTGCCAGCAGCACCGGGACAGCGAGGTACACTGAAGCTTTCTTT

V gene: TRBV5-1
D gene: NA
clone size: NA
J gene: TRBJ2-4
CDR3 protein: CASSPGGYGNIQYF
CDR3 DNA: TGCGCCAGCAGCCCCGGTGGGTATGGAAACATTCAGTACTTC

V gene: TRBV9
D gene: NA
clone size: NA
J gene: TRBJ1-3
CDR3 protein: CASSPIPDGGNTIYF
CDR3 DNA: TGTGCCAGCAGCCCCATACCCGACGGAGGAAACACCATATATTTT

V gene: TRBV4-2
D gene: NA
clone size: once
J gene: TRBJ1-3
CDR3 protein: CASSQETGTGNTIYF
CDR3 DNA: TGTGCCAGCAGCCAAGAGACGGGGACTGGAAACACCATATATTTT

V gene: TRBV7-9
D gene: NA
clone size: NA
J gene: TRBJ1-5
CDR3 protein: CASSDDGGSQPQHF
CDR3 DNA: TGTGCCAGCAGCGACGACGGGGGGAGTCAGCCCCAGCATTTT

V gene: TRBV19
D gene: TRBD2
clone size: NA
J gene: TRBJ2-5
CDR3 protein: CASSGPGGPTKETQYF
CDR3 DNA: TGTGCCAGTAGTGGGCCGGGAGGGCCCACAAAAGAGACCCAGTACTTC

V gene: TRBV14
D gene: NA
clone size: NA
J gene: TRBJ2-7
CDR3 protein: CASSPVLGSEQYF
CDR3 DNA: TGTGCCAGCAGCCCAGTATTAGGGTCCGAGCAGTACTTC

V gene: TRBV9
D gene: TRBD2
clone size: NA
J gene: TRBJ2-1
CDR3 protein: CASSGTSGSWLEQFF
CDR3 DNA: TGTGCCAGCAGCGGTACTAGCGGGAGTTGGCTTGAGCAGTTCTTC

V gene: TRBV18
D gene: NA
clone size: NA
J gene: TRBJ1-6
CDR3 protein: CASSPVGDSGSPLHF
CDR3 DNA: TGTGCCAGCTCACCAGTCGGGGATAGTGGTTCACCCCTCCACTTT

V gene: TRBV9
D gene: TRBD1
clone size: NA
J gene: TRBJ1-1
CDR3 protein: CASSTRQGVKAFF
CDR3 DNA: TGTGCCAGCAGCACTCGGCAGGGGGTGAAAGCTTTCTTT

V gene: TRBV5-1
D gene: TRBD1
clone size: NA
J gene: TRBJ2-1
CDR3 protein: CASSQQGSSYNEQFF
CDR3 DNA: TGCGCCAGCAGCCAACAGGGGAGCTCCTACAATGAGCAGTTCTTC

V gene: TRBV19
D gene: TRBD2
clone size: NA
J gene: TRBJ2-1
CDR3 protein: CASSSQATSGGFYNEQFF
CDR3 DNA: TGTGCCAGTAGTTCCCAGGCCACTAGCGGGGGGTTCTACAATGAGCAGTTCTTC

V gene: TRBV6-6
D gene: TRBD2
clone size: NA
J gene: TRBJ2-3
CDR3 protein: CASSYSSGARTDTQYF
CDR3 DNA: TGTGCCAGCAGTTACTCCAGCGGGGCACGCACAGATACGCAGTATTTT

V gene: TRBV30
D gene: NA
clone size: NA
J gene: TRBJ1-4
CDR3 protein: CAWSRARRSREKLFF
CDR3 DNA: TGTGCCTGGAGTAGGGCGCGAAGGTCACGGGAAAAACTGTTTTTT

V gene: TRBV6-6
D gene: TRBD1
clone size: NA
J gene: TRBJ1-1
CDR3 protein: CASSPTGAVGTEAFF
CDR3 DNA: TGTGCCAGCAGCCCGACAGGGGCCGTTGGAACTGAAGCTTTCTTT

V gene: TRBV5-1
D gene: TRBD2
clone size: NA
J gene: TRBJ2-1
CDR3 protein: CASSEAGGSGNEQFF
CDR3 DNA: TGCGCCAGCAGTGAAGCGGGAGGTTCGGGCAATGAGCAGTTCTTC

V gene: TRBV30
D gene: NA
clone size: NA
J gene: TRBJ2-7
CDR3 protein: CAWSHAVERGQYF
CDR3 DNA: TGTGCCTGGAGCCATGCCGTGGAGAGGGGGCAGTACTTC

V gene: TRBV6-5
D gene: TRBD2
clone size: NA
J gene: TRBJ2-3
CDR3 protein: CASRTTSVTDTQYF
CDR3 DNA: TGTGCCAGCAGAACCACTAGCGTCACAGATACGCAGTATTTT

V gene: TRBV14
D gene: NA
clone size: NA
J gene: TRBJ2-7
CDR3 protein: CASSPAGYEQYF
CDR3 DNA: TGTGCCAGCAGCCCGGCCGGATACGAGCAGTACTTC

V gene: TRBV10-3
D gene: NA
clone size: NA
J gene: TRBJ2-7
CDR3 protein: CAISSSYEQYF
CDR3 DNA: TGTGCCATCAGCAGCTCCTACGAGCAGTACTTC

V gene: TRBV6-6
D gene: TRBD1
clone size: NA
J gene: TRBJ1-1
CDR3 protein: CASSPGTGEYSEAFF
CDR3 DNA: TGTGCCAGCAGCCCCGGGACAGGGGAATACTCTGAAGCTTTCTTT

V gene: TRBV9
D gene: TRBD2
clone size: once
J gene: TRBJ2-5
CDR3 protein: CASSGLAGRYQETQYF
CDR3 DNA: TGTGCCAGTTCTGGACTAGCGGGGAGGTACCAAGAGACCCAGTACTTC

V gene: TRBV5-5
D gene: NA
clone size: NA
J gene: TRBJ1-1
CDR3 protein: CASAFGAGLNTEAFF
CDR3 DNA: TGTGCCAGCGCCTTCGGAGCCGGGTTGAACACTGAAGCTTTCTTT